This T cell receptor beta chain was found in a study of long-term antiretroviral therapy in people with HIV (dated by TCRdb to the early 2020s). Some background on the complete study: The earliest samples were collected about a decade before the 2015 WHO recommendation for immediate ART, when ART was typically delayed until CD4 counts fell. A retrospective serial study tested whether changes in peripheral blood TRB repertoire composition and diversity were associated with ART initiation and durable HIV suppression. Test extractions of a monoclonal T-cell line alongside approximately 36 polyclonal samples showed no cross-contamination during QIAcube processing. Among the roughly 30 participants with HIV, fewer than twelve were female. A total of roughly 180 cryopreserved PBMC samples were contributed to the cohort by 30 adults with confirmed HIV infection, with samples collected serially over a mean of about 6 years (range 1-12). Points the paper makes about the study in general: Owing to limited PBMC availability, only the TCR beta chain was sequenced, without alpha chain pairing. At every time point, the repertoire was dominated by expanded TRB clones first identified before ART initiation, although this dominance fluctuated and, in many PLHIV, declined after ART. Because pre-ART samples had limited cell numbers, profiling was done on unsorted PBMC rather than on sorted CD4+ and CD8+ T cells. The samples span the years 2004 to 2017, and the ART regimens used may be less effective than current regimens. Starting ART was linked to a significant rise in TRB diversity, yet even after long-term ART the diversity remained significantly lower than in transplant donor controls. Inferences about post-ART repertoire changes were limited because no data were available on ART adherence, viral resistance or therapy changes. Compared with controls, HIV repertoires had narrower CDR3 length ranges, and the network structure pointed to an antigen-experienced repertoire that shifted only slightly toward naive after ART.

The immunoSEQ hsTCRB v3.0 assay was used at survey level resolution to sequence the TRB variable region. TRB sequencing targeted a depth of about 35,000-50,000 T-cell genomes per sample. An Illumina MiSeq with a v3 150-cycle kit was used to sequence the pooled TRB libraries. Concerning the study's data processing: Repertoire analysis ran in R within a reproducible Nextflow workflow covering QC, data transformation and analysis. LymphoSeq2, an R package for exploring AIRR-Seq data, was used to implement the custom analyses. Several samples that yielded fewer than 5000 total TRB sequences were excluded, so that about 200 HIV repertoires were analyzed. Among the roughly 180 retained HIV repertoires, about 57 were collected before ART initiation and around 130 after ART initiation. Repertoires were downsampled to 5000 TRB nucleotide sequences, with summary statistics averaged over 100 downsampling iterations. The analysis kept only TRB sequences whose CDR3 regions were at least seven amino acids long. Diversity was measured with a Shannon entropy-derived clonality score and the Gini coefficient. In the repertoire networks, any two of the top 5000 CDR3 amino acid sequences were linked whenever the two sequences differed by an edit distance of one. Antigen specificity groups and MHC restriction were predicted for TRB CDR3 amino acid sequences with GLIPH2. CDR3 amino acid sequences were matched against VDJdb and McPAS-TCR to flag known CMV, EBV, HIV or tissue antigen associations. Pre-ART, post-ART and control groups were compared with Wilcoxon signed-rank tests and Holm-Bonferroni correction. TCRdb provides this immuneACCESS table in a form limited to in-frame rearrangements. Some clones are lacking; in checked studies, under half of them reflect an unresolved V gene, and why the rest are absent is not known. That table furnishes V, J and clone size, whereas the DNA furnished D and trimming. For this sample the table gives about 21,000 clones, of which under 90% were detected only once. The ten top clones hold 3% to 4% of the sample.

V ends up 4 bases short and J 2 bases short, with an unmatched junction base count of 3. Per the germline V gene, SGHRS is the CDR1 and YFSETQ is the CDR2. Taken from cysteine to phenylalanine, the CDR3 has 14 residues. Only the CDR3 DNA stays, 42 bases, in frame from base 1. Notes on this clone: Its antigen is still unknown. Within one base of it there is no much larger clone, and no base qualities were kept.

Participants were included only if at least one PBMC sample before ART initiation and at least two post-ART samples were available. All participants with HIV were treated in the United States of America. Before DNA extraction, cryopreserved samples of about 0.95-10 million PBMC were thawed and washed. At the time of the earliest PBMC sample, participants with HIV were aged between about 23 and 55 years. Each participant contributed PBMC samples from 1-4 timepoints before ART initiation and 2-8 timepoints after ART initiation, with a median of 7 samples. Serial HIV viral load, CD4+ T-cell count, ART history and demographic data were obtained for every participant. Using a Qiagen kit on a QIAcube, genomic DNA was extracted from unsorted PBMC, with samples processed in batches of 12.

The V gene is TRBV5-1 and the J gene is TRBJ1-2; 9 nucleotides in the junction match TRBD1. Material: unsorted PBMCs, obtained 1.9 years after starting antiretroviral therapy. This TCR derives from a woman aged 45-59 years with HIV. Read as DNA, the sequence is TGCGCCAGCAGCCCCGGGACAGGGAACTATGGCTACACCTTC. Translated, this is CASSPGTGNYGYTF.